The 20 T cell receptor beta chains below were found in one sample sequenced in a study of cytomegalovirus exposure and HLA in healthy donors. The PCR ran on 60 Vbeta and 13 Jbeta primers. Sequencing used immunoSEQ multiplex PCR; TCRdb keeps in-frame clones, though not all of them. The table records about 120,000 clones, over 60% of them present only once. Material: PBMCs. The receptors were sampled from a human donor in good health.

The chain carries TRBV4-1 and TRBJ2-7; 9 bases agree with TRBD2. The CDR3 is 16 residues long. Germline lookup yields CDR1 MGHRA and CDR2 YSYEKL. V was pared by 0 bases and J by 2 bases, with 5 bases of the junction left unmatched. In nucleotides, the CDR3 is TGCGCCAGCAGCCAAGAGGTTAGCGGGGGAACCTACGAGCAGTACTTC. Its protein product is CASSQEVSGGTYEQYF.

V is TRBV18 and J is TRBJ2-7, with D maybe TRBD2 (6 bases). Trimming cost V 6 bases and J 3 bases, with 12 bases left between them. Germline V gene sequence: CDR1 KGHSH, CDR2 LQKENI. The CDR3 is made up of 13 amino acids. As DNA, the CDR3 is TGTGCCAGCTCCCGGGGAGGCTACTACGAGCAGTACTTC. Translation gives CASSRGGYYEQYF.

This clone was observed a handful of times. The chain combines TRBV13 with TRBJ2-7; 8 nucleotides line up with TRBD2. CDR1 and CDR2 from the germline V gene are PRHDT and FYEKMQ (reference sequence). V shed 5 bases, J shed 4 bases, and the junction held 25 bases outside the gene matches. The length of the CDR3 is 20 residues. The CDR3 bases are TGTGCCAGCAGCCAAGGAAGGGCGAGCGGGAGAATCCCCAATATGTACGAGCAGTACTTC. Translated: CASSQGRASGRIPNMYEQYF.

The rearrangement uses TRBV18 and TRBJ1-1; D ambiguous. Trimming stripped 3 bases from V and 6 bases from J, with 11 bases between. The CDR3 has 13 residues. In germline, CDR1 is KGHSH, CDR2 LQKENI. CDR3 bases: TGTGCCAGCTCACCCAACCGGGAGGCTGAAGCTTTCTTT. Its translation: CASSPNREAEAFF.

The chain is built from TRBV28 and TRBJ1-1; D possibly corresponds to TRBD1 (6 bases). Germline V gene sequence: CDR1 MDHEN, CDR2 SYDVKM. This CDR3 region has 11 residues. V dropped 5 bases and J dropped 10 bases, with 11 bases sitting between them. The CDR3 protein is CASSLQGGAFF. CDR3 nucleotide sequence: TGTGCCAGCAGTCTTCAAGGGGGAGCTTTCTTT.

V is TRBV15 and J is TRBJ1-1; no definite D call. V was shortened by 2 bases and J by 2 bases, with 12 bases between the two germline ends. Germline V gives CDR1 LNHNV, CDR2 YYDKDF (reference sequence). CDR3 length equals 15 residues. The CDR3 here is CATSRWGGPNTEAFF. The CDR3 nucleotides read TGTGCCACCAGCAGATGGGGAGGGCCCAACACTGAAGCTTTCTTT.

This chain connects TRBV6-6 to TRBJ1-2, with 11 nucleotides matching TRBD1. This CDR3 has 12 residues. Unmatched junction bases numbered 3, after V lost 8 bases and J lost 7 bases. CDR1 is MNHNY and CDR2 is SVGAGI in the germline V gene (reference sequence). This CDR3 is CASGQGAAGYTF. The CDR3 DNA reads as TGTGCCAGCGGACAGGGGGCGGCTGGCTACACCTTC.

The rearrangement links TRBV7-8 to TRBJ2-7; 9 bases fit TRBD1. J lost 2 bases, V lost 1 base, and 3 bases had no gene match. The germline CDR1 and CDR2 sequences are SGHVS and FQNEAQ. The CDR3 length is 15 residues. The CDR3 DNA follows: TGTGCCAGCAGCTTAGAGGGGACAGGGACCTACGAGCAGTACTTC. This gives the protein CASSLEGTGTYEQYF.

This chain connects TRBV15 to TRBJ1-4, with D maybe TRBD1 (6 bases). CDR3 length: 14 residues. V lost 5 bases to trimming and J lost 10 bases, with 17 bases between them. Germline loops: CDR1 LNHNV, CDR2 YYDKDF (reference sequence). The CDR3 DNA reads TGTGCCACCAGCTTAGGGGGTACGCACCCAAAACTGTTTTTT. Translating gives CATSLGGTHPKLFF.

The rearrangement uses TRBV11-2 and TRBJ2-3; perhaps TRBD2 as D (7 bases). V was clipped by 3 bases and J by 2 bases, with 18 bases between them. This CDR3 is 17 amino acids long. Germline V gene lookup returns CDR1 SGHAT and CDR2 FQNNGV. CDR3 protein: CASSFPPVGGATDTQYF. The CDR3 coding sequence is TGTGCCAGCAGCTTCCCTCCCGTGGGGGGGGCCACAGATACGCAGTATTTT.

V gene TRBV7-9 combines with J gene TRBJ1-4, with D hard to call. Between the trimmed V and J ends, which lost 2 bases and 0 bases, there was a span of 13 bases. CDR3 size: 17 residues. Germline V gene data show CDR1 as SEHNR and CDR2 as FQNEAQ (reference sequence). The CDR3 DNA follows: TGTGCCAGCAGCTTAAGGTTGGGAGGACCAACTAATGAAAAACTGTTTTTT. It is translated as CASSLRLGGPTNEKLFF.

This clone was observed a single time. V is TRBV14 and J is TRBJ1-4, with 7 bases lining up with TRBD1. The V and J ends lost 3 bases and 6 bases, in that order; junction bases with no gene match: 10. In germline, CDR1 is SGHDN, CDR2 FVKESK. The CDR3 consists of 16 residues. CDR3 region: CASSQTGLGRYEKLFF. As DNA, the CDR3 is TGTGCCAGCAGCCAGACAGGGCTCGGACGGTATGAAAAACTGTTTTTT.

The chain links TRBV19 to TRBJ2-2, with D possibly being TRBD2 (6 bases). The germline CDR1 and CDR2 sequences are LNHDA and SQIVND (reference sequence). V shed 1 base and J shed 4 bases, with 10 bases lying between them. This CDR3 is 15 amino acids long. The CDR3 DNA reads TGTGCCAGTAGTATAGGCGGGAAACCCACCGGGGAGCTGTTTTTT. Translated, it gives CASSIGGKPTGELFF.

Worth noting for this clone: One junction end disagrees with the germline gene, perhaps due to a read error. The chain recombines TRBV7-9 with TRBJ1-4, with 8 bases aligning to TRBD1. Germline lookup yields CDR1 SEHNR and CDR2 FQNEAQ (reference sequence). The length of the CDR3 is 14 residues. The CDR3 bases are TGTGCTAGCAGCCACAGGGACAGGCTTGAAAAACTGTTTTTT. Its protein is CASSHRDRLEKLFF.

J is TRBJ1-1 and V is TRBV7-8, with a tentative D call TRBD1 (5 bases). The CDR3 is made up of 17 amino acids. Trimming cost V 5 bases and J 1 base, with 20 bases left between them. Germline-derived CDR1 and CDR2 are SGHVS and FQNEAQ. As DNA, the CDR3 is TGTGCCAGCAGCACCGAACGGTCTTGGGGCCGGAACACTGAAGCTTTCTTT. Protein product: CASSTERSWGRNTEAFF.

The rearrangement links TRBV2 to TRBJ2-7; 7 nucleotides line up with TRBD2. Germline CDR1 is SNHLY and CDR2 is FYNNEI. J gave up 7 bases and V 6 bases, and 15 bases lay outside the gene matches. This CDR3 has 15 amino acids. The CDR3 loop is CASSTDGRRGEEQYF. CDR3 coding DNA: TGTGCCAGCAGCACTGACGGGAGGCGCGGGGAGGAGCAGTACTTC.

Written as DNA, the CDR3 is TGTGCCAGCAGCTTCACAGGGGTTGATCAGCCCCAGCATTTT. This sequence encodes CASSFTGVDQPQHF. This chain links TRBV7-9 with TRBJ1-5, with 7 bases fitting TRBD1. Losses at the gene ends were 3 bases for V and 5 bases for J; bases not matched to a gene: 4. The CDR3 has 14 amino acids. Germline loops: CDR1 SEHNR, CDR2 FQNEAQ (reference sequence).

In nucleotides, the CDR3 is TGTGCCAGCAGCCCTGACAGGGTGAGGGGAAATGAAAAACTGTTTTTT. Amino acids: CASSPDRVRGNEKLFF. V is TRBV7-9 and J is TRBJ1-4, with 7 bases fitting TRBD1. The germline CDR1 and CDR2 sequences are SEHNR and FQNEAQ (reference sequence). Germline trimming cut 5 bases from V and 5 bases from J; bases unmatched to any gene: 11. CDR3 size: 16 residues.

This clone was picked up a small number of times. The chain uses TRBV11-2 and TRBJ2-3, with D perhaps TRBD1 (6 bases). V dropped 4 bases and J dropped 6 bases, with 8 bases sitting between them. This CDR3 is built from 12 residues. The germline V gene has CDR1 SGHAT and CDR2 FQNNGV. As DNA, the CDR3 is TGTGCCAGCAGCTCCCAGGGGGATACGCAGTATTTT. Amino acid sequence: CASSSQGDTQYF. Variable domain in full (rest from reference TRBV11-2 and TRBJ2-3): EAGVAQSPRYKIIEKRQSVAFWCNPISGHATLYWYQQILGQGPKLLIQFQNNGVVDDSQLPKDRFSAERLKGVDSTLKIQPAKLEDSAVYLCASSSQGDTQYFGPGTRLTVL.

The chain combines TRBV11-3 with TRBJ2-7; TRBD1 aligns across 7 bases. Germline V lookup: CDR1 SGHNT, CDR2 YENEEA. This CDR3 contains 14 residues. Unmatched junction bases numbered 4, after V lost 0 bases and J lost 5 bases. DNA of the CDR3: TGTGCCAGCAGCTTAGAACAGGGGATAGACGAGCAGTACTTC. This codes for CASSLEQGIDEQYF. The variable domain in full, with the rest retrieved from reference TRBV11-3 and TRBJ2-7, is EAGVVQSPRYKIIEKKQPVAFWCNPISGHNTLYWYLQNLGQGPELLIRYENEEAVDDSQLPKDRFSAERLKGVDSTLKIQPAELGDSAVYLCASSLEQGIDEQYFGPGTRLTVT.